This TCR beta chain was identified in a study of cytomegalovirus exposure and HLA in healthy donors. Overall study context: Earlier sequencing of about 200 million T cells yielded nearly 120 million unique TCR beta sequences.

Study-level points and caveats: In an earlier analysis, most TCR beta V segments were productive about 87% or about 30% of the time. It was reported in a later analysis that an Asian-associated ancestry cluster showed fewer N-insertions than the approximately 670-donor mean. Association with HLA alleles at 0.05 false discovery rate was found for around 17,000 TCR beta sequences in a later analysis.

The PCR ran on 60 Vbeta and 13 Jbeta primers. The data were produced by immunoSEQ multiplex PCR, yet TCRdb's version contains in-frame clones alone and is incomplete. The sample consists of under 200,000 clones, almost 85% of them appearing once. Notes on this clone: No antigen is known for it.

CDR1 and CDR2 from the germline V gene are SNHLY and FYNNEI. This CDR3 comprises 14 residues. V dropped 3 bases and J dropped 0 bases, with 9 bases sitting between them. This TCR derives from a woman aged 50 to 65 in good health and CMV-seronegative. Sequenced sample: PBMCs. The chain couples TRBV2 to TRBJ2-7; possibly TRBD1 for D (5 bases). The CDR3 loop reads CASSDLTDSYEQYF. In DNA, the CDR3 is TGTGCCAGCAGTGACCTGACAGACTCCTACGAGCAGTACTTC. The whole variable domain, filled in from reference TRBV2 and TRBJ2-7, reads EPEVTQTPSHQVTQMGQEVILRCVPISNHLYFYWYRQILGQKVEFLVSFYNNEISEKSEIFDDQFSVERPDGSNFTLKIRSTKLEDSAMYFCASSDLTDSYEQYFGPGTRLTVT.